One and the same sample provided the 2 T cell receptor beta chains below, sequenced in a study of T cell repertoires in cytomegalovirus infection. TCRdb redid the calling of the reads with MiXCR, one entry per CDR3 protein. The sample has approximately 43,000 distinct CDR3 sequences, roughly 20% seen once. These receptors are not linked to any known antigen. The sequencing input was PBMCs, sequenced either directly or after in vitro stimulation (not recorded which). Source of these receptors: a human donor in good health (CMV status not recorded). Some clones in this sample may be carry-over from other donors' samples.

The chain employs TRBV2 and TRBJ1-5, with D possibly being TRBD1 (5 bases). Trimming pared 1 base from V and 8 bases from J, leaving 6 bases between. CDR3 length: 12 residues. Germline loops: CDR1 SNHLY, CDR2 FYNNEI. CDR3 in amino acids: CASSEGREPQHF. In nucleotides, the CDR3 is TGTGCCAGCAGTGAAGGCAGGGAGCCCCAGCATTTT.

This chain joins TRBV6-2 or TRBV6-3 and TRBJ2-7; a possible D gene is TRBD2 (6 bases). The CDR3 consists of 15 residues. The germline V gene has CDR1 MNHEY and CDR2 SVGEGT. Trimming removed 2 bases at V and 6 bases at J, with 17 bases between. The CDR3 coding sequence is TGTGCCAGCAGTTACATGGGGGGAAGTTCGGCCGAGCAGTACTTC. Its translation is CASSYMGGSSAEQYF.